The source of this T cell receptor beta chain is a study of beta chain bispecific antibodies for T cell cancers. CDR1 is SGHRS, CDR2 YFSETQ, per germline. The CDR3 contains 14 residues. The V segment lost 4 bases and the J segment 6 bases; nucleotides outside the gene matches: 4. Study conclusions and caveats: The leukemia cells, rather than normal T cells, gave most of the targeted TRBV signal. After anti-TRBV12 rather than anti-CD19 exposure, TRBV12-3 made up 98.9% less of total TRBV signal.

T cells were expanded from blood mononuclear cells for around three days with anti-CD3 OKT3 or CD3/CD28 beads. From the 5' RACE reads, TCRdb called clonotypes with MiXCR, one entry per CDR3 protein. The data show more than 20,000 distinct CDR3 sequences, about 2% seen once. This clonotype has a count of ten or more. Its antigen is not identified. The source material was healthy donor T cells cultured with leukemia cells, sampled from a culture containing a bispecific antibody targeting TCR Vbeta12. The receptor's source is a human donor in good health. Some clones in this sample may be carry-over from other donors' samples. The chain is built from TRBV5-1 and TRBJ2-2; TRBD1 matches 9 bases. The CDR3 nucleotides are TGCGCCAGCAGCACGACAGGGGGTTCCGGGGAGCTGTTTTTT. Protein product: CASSTTGGSGELFF.